These 8 T cell receptor beta chains originate from one sample sequenced in a study of blood T cell repertoires in COVID-19. Using immunoSEQ multiplex PCR, the repertoire was profiled, and TCRdb retains in-frame clones only, with some absent. The sample records about 87,000 clones, around 83% being singletons. Sequenced input: peripheral blood. The receptors stem from a woman in her 70s with acute or convalescent COVID-19.

J is TRBJ2-2 and V is TRBV11-3; TRBD1 might be the D (5 bases). The length of the CDR3 is 17 residues. Germline V gives CDR1 SGHNT, CDR2 YENEEA. Trimming cost V 5 bases and J 4 bases, with 20 bases left between them. The CDR3 nucleotides are TGTGCCAGCAGCCGCGTTGTGGGGCTAGGTCGCACCGGGGAGCTGTTTTTT. Protein product: CASSRVVGLGRTGELFF.

The chain couples TRBV7-3 to TRBJ1-6; D unresolved. The CDR3 runs to 15 residues. Trimming stripped 3 bases from V and 7 bases from J, with 13 bases between. From germline, CDR1 is SGHTA and CDR2 FQGTGA. The CDR3: CASSLTPGSNSPLHF. As DNA, the CDR3 is TGTGCCAGCAGCTTGACCCCCGGGAGCAATTCACCCCTCCACTTT.

This clone was counted only a few times. This chain connects TRBV3-1 (or the pseudogene TRBV3-2) to TRBJ1-2; D is unclear. CDR1 and CDR2 from the germline V gene are LGHDT and YNNKEL (reference sequence). The ends were cut back, 1 base at V and 4 bases at J, with 7 bases in the middle. CDR3 length: 13 residues. CDR3 in DNA: TGTGCCAGCAGCCAAGGACTCGTCTATGGCTACACCTTC. Protein: CASSQGLVYGYTF.

The gene calls are TRBV5-1 and TRBJ2-5, with D possibly matching TRBD1 (5 bases). This CDR3 comprises 13 residues. Per the germline V gene, CDR1 is SGHRS and CDR2 is YFSETQ. Between the trimmed V and J ends, which lost 3 bases and 0 bases, there was a span of 6 bases. The CDR3 nucleotides are TGCGCCAGCAGCTCCAGGGACCAAGAGACCCAGTACTTC. Its translation: CASSSRDQETQYF.

The V and J genes are TRBV19 and TRBJ1-5; TRBD1 aligns across 7 bases. J was trimmed by 5 bases and V by 4 bases; bases with no gene match: 5. CDR1 and CDR2 from the germline V gene are LNHDA and SQIVND (reference sequence). The CDR3 covers 14 residues. CDR3 bases: TGTGCCAGTAGTACCCGGGACAGCGATCAGCCCCAGCATTTT. Protein product: CASSTRDSDQPQHF.

The genes are TRBV3-1 (or the pseudogene TRBV3-2) and TRBJ1-2, with a tentative D call TRBD1 (5 bases). CDR1 is LGHDT, CDR2 YNNKEL, per germline (reference sequence). CDR3 length: 14 amino acids. V dropped 0 bases and J dropped 1 base, with 6 bases sitting between them. DNA for the CDR3: TGTGCCAGCAGCCAAGACGGGGGTAACTATGGCTACACCTTC. Protein: CASSQDGGNYGYTF.

The rearrangement links TRBV18 to TRBJ1-1; D possibly corresponds to TRBD1 (6 bases). Germline lookup yields CDR1 KGHSH and CDR2 LQKENI. Between the trimmed V and J ends, which lost 5 bases and 0 bases, there was a span of 13 bases. The CDR3 has 15 amino acids. CDR3 loop: CASSALRDMNTEAFF. The CDR3 coding sequence is TGTGCCAGCTCAGCCCTCAGGGACATGAACACTGAAGCTTTCTTT.

The genes are TRBV7-8 and TRBJ2-1; 10 bases map to TRBD2. Germline values: CDR1 SGHVS, CDR2 FQNEAQ. The trim removed 5 bases at V and 7 bases at J, leaving 11 bases unmatched. This CDR3 is 16 amino acids long. The CDR3 region is CASSLIQRGGGNEQFF. DNA of the CDR3: TGTGCCAGCAGCCTTATACAGCGGGGGGGAGGGAATGAGCAGTTCTTC.